This T cell receptor beta chain was obtained from a study of T-cell reconstitution after alpha-beta-depleted transplantation in children. A library of TCRbeta sequences, prepared with unique molecular identifiers, was generated. TCRdb re-called the PCR reads through MiXCR, storing one row per CDR3 protein. The data show some 440,000 distinct CDR3 sequences, 15% to 20% seen once. General study points: Counts and diversity of T cells one year after transplant came mostly from newly produced T cells. Surviving recipient T cells and thymic progenitors produced the high day-60 TCRbeta diversity seen in some patients. Expanded graft clones, several hundred of them, were reportedly the source of alpha-beta T cells about two months after transplant.

The CDR3 has 14 residues. The germline gives CDR1 SQVTM, CDR2 ANQGSEA. Trimming pared 8 bases from V and 2 bases from J, leaving 17 bases between. The table lists this clonotype with a few counts. Its target is not known. This TCR was sampled from a boy under two years old who had a stem cell transplant for Wiskott-Aldrich syndrome, so the T cells may come from the graft donor. The chain couples TRBV29-1 to TRBJ2-3; D might be TRBD1 or TRBD2, each matching 7 bases. Sequenced material: PBMCs, mostly from graft donor cells, taken 360 days after TCRalphabeta/CD19-depleted stem cell transplant. CDR3 DNA sequence: TGCAGCACAAACAGGGGACTACCCACAGATACGCAGTATTTT. Its protein product is CSTNRGLPTDTQYF.